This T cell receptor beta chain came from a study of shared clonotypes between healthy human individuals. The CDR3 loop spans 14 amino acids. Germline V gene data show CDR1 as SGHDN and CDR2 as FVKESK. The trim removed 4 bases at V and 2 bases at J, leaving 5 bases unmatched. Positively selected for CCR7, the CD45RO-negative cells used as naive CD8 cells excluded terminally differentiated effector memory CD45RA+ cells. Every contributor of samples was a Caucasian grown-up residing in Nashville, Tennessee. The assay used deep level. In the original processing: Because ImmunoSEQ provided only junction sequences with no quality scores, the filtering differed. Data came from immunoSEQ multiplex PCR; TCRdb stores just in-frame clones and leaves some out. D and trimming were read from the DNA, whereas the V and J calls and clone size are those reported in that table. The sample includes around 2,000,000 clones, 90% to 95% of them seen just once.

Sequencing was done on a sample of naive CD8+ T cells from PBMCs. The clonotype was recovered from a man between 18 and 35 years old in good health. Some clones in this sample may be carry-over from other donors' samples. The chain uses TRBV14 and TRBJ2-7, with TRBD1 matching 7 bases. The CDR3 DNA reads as TGTGCCAGCAGCCCCTGGACAGGAACCTACGAGCAGTACTTC. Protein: CASSPWTGTYEQYF. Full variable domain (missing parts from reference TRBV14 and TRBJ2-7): EAGVTQFPSHSVIEKGQTVTLRCDPISGHDNLYWYRRVMGKEIKFLLHFVKESKQDESGMPNNRFLAERTGGTYSTLKVQPAELEDSGVYFCASSPWTGTYEQYFGPGTRLTVT.